This TCR beta chain derives from a study of blood T cell repertoires in COVID-19. As for the study in general: Whether acute or convalescent, the COVID-19 samples came from the United States, Italy and Spain. T cells, B-cell-depleted T cells, or PBMCs provided the cDNA or gDNA that served as material.

The CDR3 is made up of 13 amino acids. V shed 4 bases and J 7 bases; nucleotides not matched to a gene: 8. From germline, CDR1 is GTSNPN and CDR2 SVGIG (reference sequence). As handled by the study authors: Quantification of nucleated cells was approximated via reference gene primer amplification. Method: immunoSEQ multiplex PCR; TCRdb's copy keeps in-frame clones and lacks some. The V and J calls and clone size were taken over from that table, and D and trimming were inferred from the DNA. In the table there are over 55,000 clones, over 80% of which are singletons. The sample comprised peripheral blood. The V and J genes are TRBV30 and TRBJ1-1; the match to TRBD1 covers 8 bases. The sequence was obtained from a man aged 45-65 years with active COVID-19. The CDR3 bases are TGTGCCTGGAATTTACAGGGGGTTGGTGAAGCTTTCTTT. Protein sequence: CAWNLQGVGEAFF.